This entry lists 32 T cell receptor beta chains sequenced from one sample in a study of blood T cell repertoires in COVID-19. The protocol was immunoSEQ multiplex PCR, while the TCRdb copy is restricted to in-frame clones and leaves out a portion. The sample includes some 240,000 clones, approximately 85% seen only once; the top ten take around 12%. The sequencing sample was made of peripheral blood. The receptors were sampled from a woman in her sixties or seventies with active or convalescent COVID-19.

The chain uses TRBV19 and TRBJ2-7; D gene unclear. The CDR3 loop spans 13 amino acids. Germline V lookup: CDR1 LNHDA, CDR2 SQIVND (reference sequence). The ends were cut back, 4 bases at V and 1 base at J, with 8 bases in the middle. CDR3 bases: TGTGCCAGTAGTAACGACGGGTCCTACGAGCAGTACTTC. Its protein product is CASSNDGSYEQYF. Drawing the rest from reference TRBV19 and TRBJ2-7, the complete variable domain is DGGITQSPKYLFRKEGQNVTLSCEQNLNHDAMYWYRQDPGQGLRLIYYSQIVNDFQKGDIAEGYSVSREKKESFPLTVTSAQKNPTAFYLCASSNDGSYEQYFGPGTRLTVT.

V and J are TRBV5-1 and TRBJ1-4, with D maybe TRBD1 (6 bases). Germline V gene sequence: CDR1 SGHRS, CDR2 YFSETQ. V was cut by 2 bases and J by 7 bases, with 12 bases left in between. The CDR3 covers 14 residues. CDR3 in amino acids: CASSLQGEGEKLFF. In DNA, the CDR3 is TGCGCCAGCAGCTTACAGGGAGAGGGTGAAAAACTGTTTTTT.

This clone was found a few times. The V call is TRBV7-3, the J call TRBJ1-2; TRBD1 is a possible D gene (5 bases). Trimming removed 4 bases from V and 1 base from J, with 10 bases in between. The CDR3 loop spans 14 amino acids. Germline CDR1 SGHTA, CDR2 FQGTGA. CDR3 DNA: TGTGCCAGCAGCTCTCGGACATATAACTATGGCTACACCTTC. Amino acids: CASSSRTYNYGYTF.

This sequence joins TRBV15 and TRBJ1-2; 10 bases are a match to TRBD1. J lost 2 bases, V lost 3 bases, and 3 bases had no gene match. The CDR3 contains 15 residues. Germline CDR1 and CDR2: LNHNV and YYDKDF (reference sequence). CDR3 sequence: CATSSRDRGNYGYTF. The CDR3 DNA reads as TGTGCCACCAGCAGCCGGGACAGGGGAAACTATGGCTACACCTTC. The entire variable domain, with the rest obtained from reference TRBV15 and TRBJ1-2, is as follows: DAMVIQNPRYQVTQFGKPVTLSCSQTLNHNVMYWYQQKSSQAPKLLFHYYDKDFNNEADTPDNFQSRRPNTSFCFLDIRSPGLGDTAMYLCATSSRDRGNYGYTFGSGTRLTVV.

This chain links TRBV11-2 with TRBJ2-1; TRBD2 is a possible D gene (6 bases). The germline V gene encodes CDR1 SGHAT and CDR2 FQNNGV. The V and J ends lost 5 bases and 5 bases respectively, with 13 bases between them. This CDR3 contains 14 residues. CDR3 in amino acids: CASSQSGSHNEQFF. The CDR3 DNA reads TGTGCCAGCAGCCAGAGCGGGTCTCACAATGAGCAGTTCTTC.

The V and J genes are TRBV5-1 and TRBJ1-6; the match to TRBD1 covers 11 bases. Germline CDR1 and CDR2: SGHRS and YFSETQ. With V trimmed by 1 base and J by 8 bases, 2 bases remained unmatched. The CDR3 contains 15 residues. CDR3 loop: CASSLLGQGDSPLHF. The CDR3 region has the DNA TGCGCCAGCAGCTTGCTGGGACAGGGGGATTCACCCCTCCACTTT.

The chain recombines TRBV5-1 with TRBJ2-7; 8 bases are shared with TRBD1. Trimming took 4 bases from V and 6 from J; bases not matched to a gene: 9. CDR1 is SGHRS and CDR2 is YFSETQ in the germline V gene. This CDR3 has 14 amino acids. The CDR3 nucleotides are TGCGCCAGCAGCCCCCAGACAGGGGAAGGCGAGCAGTACTTC. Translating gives CASSPQTGEGEQYF.

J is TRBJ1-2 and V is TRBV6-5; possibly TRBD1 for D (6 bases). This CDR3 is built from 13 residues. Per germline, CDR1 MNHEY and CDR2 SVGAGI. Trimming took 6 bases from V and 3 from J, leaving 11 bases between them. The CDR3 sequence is CASSPGQYYGYTF. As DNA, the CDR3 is TGTGCCAGCAGCCCAGGACAGTACTATGGCTACACCTTC.

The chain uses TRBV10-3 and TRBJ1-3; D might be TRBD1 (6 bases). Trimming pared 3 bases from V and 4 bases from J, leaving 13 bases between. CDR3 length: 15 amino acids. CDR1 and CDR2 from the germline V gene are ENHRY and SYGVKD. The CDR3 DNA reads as TGTGCCATCAGTGATGGGACAACTACGGGAAACACCATATATTTT. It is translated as CAISDGTTTGNTIYF.

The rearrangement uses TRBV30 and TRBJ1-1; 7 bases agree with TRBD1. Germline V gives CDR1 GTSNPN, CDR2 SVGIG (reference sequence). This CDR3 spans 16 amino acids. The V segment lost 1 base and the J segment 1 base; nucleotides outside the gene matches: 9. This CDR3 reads CAWSGLPGQTNTEAFF. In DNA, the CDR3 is TGTGCCTGGAGTGGTCTCCCGGGACAGACGAACACTGAAGCTTTCTTT.

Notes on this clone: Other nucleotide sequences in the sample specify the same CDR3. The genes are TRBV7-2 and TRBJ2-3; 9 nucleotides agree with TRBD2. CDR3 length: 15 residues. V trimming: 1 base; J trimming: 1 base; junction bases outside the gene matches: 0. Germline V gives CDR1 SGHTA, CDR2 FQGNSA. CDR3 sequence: CASSLGLAGTDTQYF. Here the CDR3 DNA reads TGTGCCAGCAGCTTAGGACTAGCGGGCACAGATACGCAGTATTTT.

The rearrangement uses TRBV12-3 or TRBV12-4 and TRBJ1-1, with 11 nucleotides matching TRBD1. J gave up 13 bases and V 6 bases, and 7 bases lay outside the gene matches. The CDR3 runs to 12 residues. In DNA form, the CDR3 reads TGTGCCAGCAGGACCGGGACAGGGGGTTTTTTCTTT. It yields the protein CASRTGTGGFFF.

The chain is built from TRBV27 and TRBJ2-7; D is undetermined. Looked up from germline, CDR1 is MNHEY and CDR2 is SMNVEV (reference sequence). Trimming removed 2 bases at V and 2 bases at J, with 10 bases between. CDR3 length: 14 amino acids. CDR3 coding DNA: TGTGCCAGCAGTTTAATTCCCCTAGCCTACGAGCAGTACTTC. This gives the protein CASSLIPLAYEQYF.

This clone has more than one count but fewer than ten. The chain's CDR3 is CASSSPPLAGGRNEQFF. In DNA form, the CDR3 reads TGTGCCAGCAGTTCACCTCCGCTAGCGGGGGGGCGGAATGAGCAGTTCTTC. This chain connects TRBV6-2 or TRBV6-3 to TRBJ2-1; 12 bases agree with TRBD2. Germline V CDR1 and CDR2: MNHEY, SVGEGT. The junction had 11 bases not matched to a gene; V was cut back by 4 bases and J by 7 bases. This CDR3 has 17 residues.

CDR3 residues: CASSAQRGGRYEQYF. In DNA form, the CDR3 reads TGTGCCAGCAGTGCCCAGCGGGGGGGCCGATACGAGCAGTACTTC. The rearrangement links TRBV2 to TRBJ2-7; TRBD2 agrees at 10 bases. V was pared by 4 bases and J by 4 bases, with 7 bases of the junction left unmatched. CDR1 is SNHLY and CDR2 is FYNNEI in the germline V gene. The CDR3 consists of 15 residues.

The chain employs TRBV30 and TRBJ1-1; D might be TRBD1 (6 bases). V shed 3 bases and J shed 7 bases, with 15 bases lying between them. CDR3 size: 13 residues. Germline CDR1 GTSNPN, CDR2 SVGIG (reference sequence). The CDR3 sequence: CAWRADSTDEAFF. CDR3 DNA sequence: TGTGCCTGGAGGGCGGACAGCACAGATGAAGCTTTCTTT. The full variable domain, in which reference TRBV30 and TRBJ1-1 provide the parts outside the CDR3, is SQTIHQWPATLVQPVGSPLSLECTVEGTSNPNLYWYRQAAGRGLQLLFYSVGIGQISSEVPQNLSASRPQDRQFILSSKKLLLSDSGFYLCAWRADSTDEAFFGQGTRLTVV.

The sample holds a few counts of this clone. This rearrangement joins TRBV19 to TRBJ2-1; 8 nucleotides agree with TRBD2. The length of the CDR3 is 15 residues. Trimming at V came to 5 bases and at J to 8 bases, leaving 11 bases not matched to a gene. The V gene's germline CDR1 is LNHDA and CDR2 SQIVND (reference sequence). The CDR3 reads CASSPGTRGVHEQFF. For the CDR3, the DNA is TGTGCCAGTAGTCCCGGGACTAGGGGGGTCCATGAGCAGTTCTTC.

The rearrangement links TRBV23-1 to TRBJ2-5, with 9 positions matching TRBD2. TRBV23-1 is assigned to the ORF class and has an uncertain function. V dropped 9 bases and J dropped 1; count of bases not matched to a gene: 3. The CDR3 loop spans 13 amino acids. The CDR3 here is CASSAGGQETQYF. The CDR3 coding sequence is TGCGCCAGTTCAGCGGGGGGCCAAGAGACCCAGTACTTC.

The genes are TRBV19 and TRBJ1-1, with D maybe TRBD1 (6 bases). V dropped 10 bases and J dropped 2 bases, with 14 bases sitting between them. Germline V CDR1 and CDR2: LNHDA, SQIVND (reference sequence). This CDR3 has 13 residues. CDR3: CATWGGPNTEAFF. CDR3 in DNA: TGTGCCACCTGGGGGGGGCCCAACACTGAAGCTTTCTTT.

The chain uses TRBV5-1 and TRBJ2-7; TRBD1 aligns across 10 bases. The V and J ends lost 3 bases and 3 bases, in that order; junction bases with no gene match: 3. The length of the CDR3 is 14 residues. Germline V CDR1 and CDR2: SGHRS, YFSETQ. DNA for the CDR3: TGCGCCAGCAGCTGGGGGGACAGGGGCTACGAGCAGTACTTC. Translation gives CASSWGDRGYEQYF.

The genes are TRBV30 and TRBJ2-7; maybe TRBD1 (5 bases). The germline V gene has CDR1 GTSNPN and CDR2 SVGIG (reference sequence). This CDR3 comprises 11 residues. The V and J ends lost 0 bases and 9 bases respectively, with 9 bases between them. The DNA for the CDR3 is TGTGCCTGGAGTGTAGGGGCCCCGCAGTACTTC. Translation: CAWSVGAPQYF.

The CDR3 sequence: CASGAQGNSPLHF. The CDR3 DNA is TGTGCCAGCGGGGCACAGGGGAATTCACCCCTCCACTTT. The chain recombines TRBV7-3 with TRBJ1-6; 7 bases are a match to TRBD1. V shed 8 bases and J 7 bases; nucleotides not matched to a gene: 5. Germline V lookup: CDR1 SGHTA, CDR2 FQGTGA. The CDR3 is made up of 13 amino acids.

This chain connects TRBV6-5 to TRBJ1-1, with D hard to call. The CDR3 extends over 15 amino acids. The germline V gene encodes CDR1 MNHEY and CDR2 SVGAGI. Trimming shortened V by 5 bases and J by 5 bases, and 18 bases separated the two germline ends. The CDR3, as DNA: TGTGCCAGCAGTCGAACTGGAACGAGGCGGACTGAAGCTTTCTTT. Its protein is CASSRTGTRRTEAFF.

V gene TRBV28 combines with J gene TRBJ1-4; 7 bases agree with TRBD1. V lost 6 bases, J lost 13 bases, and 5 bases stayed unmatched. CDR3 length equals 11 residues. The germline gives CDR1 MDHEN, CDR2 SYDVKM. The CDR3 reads CASSQGQRLFF. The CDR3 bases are TGTGCCAGCAGCCAGGGACAGAGACTGTTTTTT.

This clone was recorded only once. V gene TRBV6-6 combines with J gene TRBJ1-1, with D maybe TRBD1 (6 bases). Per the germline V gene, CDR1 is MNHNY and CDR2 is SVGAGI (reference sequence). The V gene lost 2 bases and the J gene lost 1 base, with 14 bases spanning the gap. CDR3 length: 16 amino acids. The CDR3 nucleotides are TGTGCCAGCAGTTACCGTTACACGGGACAGAACACTGAAGCTTTCTTT. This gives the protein CASSYRYTGQNTEAFF.

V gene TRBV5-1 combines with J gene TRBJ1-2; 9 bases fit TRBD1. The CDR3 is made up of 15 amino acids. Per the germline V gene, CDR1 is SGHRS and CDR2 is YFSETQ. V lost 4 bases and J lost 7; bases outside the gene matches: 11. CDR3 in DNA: TGCGCCAGCAGCCCGGACAGGGGCACGGCGGCTGGCTACACCTTC. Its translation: CASSPDRGTAAGYTF. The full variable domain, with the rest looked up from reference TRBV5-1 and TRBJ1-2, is KAGVTQTPRYLIKTRGQQVTLSCSPISGHRSVSWYQQTPGQGLQFLFEYFSETQRNKGNFPGRFSGRQFSNSRSEMNVSTLELGDSALYLCASSPDRGTAAGYTFGSGTRLTVV.

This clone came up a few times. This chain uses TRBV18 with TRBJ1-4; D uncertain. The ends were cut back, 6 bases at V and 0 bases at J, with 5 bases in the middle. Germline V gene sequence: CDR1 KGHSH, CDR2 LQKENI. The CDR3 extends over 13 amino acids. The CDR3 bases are TGTGCCAGCTCTCGAGCAACTAATGAAAAACTGTTTTTT. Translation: CASSRATNEKLFF.

CDR3 sequence: CASTRDSGGTEAFF. CDR3 bases: TGTGCCAGCACTCGGGATTCGGGGGGGACTGAAGCTTTCTTT. The chain has TRBV9 and TRBJ1-1; weak D call: TRBD1 (5 bases). This CDR3 has 14 amino acids. Germline CDR1 SGDLS, CDR2 YYNGEE. V was shortened by 6 bases and J by 5 bases, with 17 bases between the two germline ends.

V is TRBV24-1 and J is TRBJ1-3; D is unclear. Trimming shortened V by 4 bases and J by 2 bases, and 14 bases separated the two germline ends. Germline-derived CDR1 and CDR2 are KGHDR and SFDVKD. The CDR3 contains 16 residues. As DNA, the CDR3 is TGTGCCACCAGTGACCCCCCACTTGGGCCTGGAAACACCATATATTTT. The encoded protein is CATSDPPLGPGNTIYF.

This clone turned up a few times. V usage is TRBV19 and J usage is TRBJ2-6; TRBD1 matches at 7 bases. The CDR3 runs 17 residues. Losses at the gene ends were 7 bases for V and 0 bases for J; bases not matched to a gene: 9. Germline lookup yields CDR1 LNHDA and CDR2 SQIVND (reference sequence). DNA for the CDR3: TGTGCCAGTAATAAGGGACAGTCCCCCTCTGGGGCCAACGTCCTGACTTTC. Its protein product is CASNKGQSPSGANVLTF. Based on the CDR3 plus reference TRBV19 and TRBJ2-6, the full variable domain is DGGITQSPKYLFRKEGQNVTLSCEQNLNHDAMYWYRQDPGQGLRLIYYSQIVNDFQKGDIAEGYSVSREKKESFPLTVTSAQKNPTAFYLCASNKGQSPSGANVLTFGAGSRLTVL.

CDR3 amino acids: CASAHFSGYEQYF. CDR3 sequence (DNA): TGTGCCAGCGCTCACTTTAGCGGCTACGAGCAGTACTTC. The chain recombines TRBV27 with TRBJ2-7, with a weak D call TRBD2 (6 bases). Germline CDR1 MNHEY, CDR2 SMNVEV (reference sequence). This CDR3 is 13 amino acids long. V was shortened by 8 bases and J by 3 bases, with 14 bases between the two germline ends.

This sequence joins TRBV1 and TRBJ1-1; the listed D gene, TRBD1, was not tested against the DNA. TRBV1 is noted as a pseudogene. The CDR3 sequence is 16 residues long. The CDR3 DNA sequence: TGCACCAGCAGCCAGTTCGGACAGGTCATGAACACTGAAGCTTTCTTT. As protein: CTSSQFGQVMNTEAFF.